These 31 T cell receptor beta chains originate from one sample sequenced in a study of spatial heterogeneity in lung cancer (dated by TCRdb to between 2019 and 2020). According to the study, the label for this sample's time point signals: sample taken at primary tumor resection. For TCR sequencing, whole RNA was extracted from tumor and nontumor lung tissue, or from cryopreserved PBMC samples, and no cell sorting was done. Libraries were made using 5' RACE. TCRdb lists the instrument as NextSeq 500. In-frame beta chains were kept once TCRdb had trimmed the public reads at Q25 with fastp and called clones with MiXCR. Duplicate CDR3 protein sequences are folded into a single record with the most common DNA and genes. The sample table contains about 39,000 distinct CDR3 sequences; only one count was recorded for around 5.8% of them. The top ten clones comprise about 9.9% of the sample. Sequenced here: PBMCs, sampled at surgery. The receptors originated from a male donor with early-stage non-small cell lung cancer.

This clonotype was recorded many times. The chain carries TRBV20-1 and TRBJ2-3; D unclear. V was shortened by 0 bases and J by 6 bases, with 4 bases between the two germline ends. CDR1 and CDR2 (germline): DFQATT, SNEGSKA (reference sequence). The CDR3 extends over 11 amino acids. The CDR3 DNA reads TGCAGTGCTAGAGATATGGATACGCAGTATTTT. Translated: CSARDMDTQYF.

Only a few counts were recorded for this clonotype. This chain uses TRBV20-1 with TRBJ2-7; 10 bases are a match to TRBD1. V shed 0 bases and J 6 bases; nucleotides not matched to a gene: 14. The CDR3 is 17 residues long. Germline V gene lookup returns CDR1 DFQATT and CDR2 SNEGSKA (reference sequence). CDR3 DNA sequence: TGCAGTGCTAGAGATGAGGAGCGGAGGACAGGGGGGCGCGAGCAGTACTTC. It specifies CSARDEERRTGGREQYF.

This clonotype was picked up many times. The chain carries TRBV20-1 and TRBJ2-7, with unresolved D. CDR3 size: 12 residues. In germline, CDR1 is DFQATT, CDR2 SNEGSKA (reference sequence). V was pared by 4 bases and J by 0 bases, with 7 bases between. CDR3 region: CSANRVSYEQYF. The CDR3, as DNA: TGCAGTGCTAACCGGGTCTCCTACGAGCAGTACTTC.

This clonotype was detected ten times or more. The chain links TRBV15 to TRBJ2-5; the match to TRBD1 covers 10 bases. This CDR3 is 15 amino acids long. From germline, CDR1 is LNHNV and CDR2 YYDKDF (reference sequence). J lost 5 bases, V lost 5 bases, and 8 bases had no gene match. CDR3 residues: CATSRDRGSWETQYF. The CDR3 DNA reads as TGTGCCACCAGCCGGGACAGGGGATCGTGGGAGACCCAGTACTTC. The entire variable domain, with the rest obtained from reference TRBV15 and TRBJ2-5, is as follows: DAMVIQNPRYQVTQFGKPVTLSCSQTLNHNVMYWYQQKSSQAPKLLFHYYDKDFNNEADTPDNFQSRRPNTSFCFLDIRSPGLGDTAMYLCATSRDRGSWETQYFGPGTRLLVL.

At least ten counts were recorded for this clonotype. In this CDR3 the conserved last residue, phenylalanine or tryptophan, is missing, so a read error is likely. The DNA is omitted, as the CDR3 cannot be located on it reliably, and the CDR3 follows TCRdb's listing. This rearrangement joins TRBV5-4 to TRBJ2-1; the DNA was not used to check the table's D call, TRBD1. The germline V gene has CDR1 SGHNT and CDR2 YYREEE (reference sequence). The CDR3 length is 13 residues, termini included. CDR3: CASSLAGTGGLQY.

The chain is built from TRBV3-1 and TRBJ2-3; 7 bases agree with TRBD2. CDR1 is LGHDT and CDR2 is YNNKEL in the germline V gene (reference sequence). There are 17 residues in the CDR3. The junction had 12 bases not matched to a gene; V was cut back by 4 bases and J by 2 bases. CDR3 residues: CASSPTLSSGHTDTQYF. The CDR3, as DNA: TGTGCCAGCAGCCCAACCCTTTCTAGCGGCCACACAGATACGCAGTATTTT.

This clonotype appeared many times. The chain joins TRBV5-1 to TRBJ2-1, with D uncertain. CDR3 length: 12 residues. The germline V gene has CDR1 SGHRS and CDR2 YFSETQ. The V end lost 2 bases, the J end lost 6 bases, and 6 bases lay between the germline ends. The CDR3 DNA reads TGCGCCAGCAGCTTTACCCCCAATGAGCAGTTCTTC. Translated: CASSFTPNEQFF.

This clonotype was picked up a small number of times. V is TRBV10-3 and J is TRBJ2-2; possibly TRBD2 for D (6 bases). CDR1 and CDR2 from the germline V gene are ENHRY and SYGVKD. The CDR3 length is 16 residues. Trimming removed 0 bases at V and 4 bases at J, with 12 bases between. CDR3 sequence reads: CAISESGSGFTGELFF. The CDR3 DNA sequence: TGTGCCATCAGTGAGTCCGGGAGCGGATTCACCGGGGAGCTGTTTTTT.

This clonotype was counted many times. The rearrangement links TRBV7-2 to TRBJ2-7; D gene uncertain. V lost 4 bases to trimming and J lost 2 bases, with 15 bases between them. In germline, CDR1 is SGHTA, CDR2 FQGNSA. The CDR3 covers 15 residues. The CDR3 DNA is TGTGCCAGCAGCTCCTCCCCAGGTAGACCCTACGAGCAGTACTTC. Protein: CASSSSPGRPYEQYF.

The table lists this clonotype with many counts. The chain carries TRBV29-1 and TRBJ1-4; the D gene is possibly TRBD1 (6 bases). Germline V CDR1 and CDR2: SQVTM, ANQGSEA. The CDR3 length is 14 residues. With 6 bases removed from V and 7 bases from J, the gap between germline ends came to 18 bases. Written as DNA, the CDR3 is TGCAGCGTCACCGGGCCAGGGGCGAGTGAAAAACTGTTTTTT. Its translation: CSVTGPGASEKLFF.

This clonotype was seen repeatedly, ten times or more. This rearrangement joins TRBV9 to TRBJ2-5, with D possibly matching TRBD2 (6 bases). The CDR3 is 15 residues long. CDR1 is SGDLS, CDR2 YYNGEE, per germline. V was shortened by 5 bases and J by 2 bases, with 16 bases between the two germline ends. The CDR3 DNA follows: TGTGCCAGCAGGGCCGGAGCGGGTCCTCAAGAGACCCAGTACTTC. Its translation: CASRAGAGPQETQYF.

The sample holds a few counts of this clonotype. The gene calls are TRBV6-2 or TRBV6-3 and TRBJ2-1; D is ambiguous. Looked up from germline, CDR1 is MNHEY and CDR2 is SVGEGT. With 5 bases removed from V and 0 bases from J, the gap between germline ends came to 17 bases. This CDR3 has 17 residues. The CDR3 is CASSNLGRAVSYNEQFF. For the CDR3, the DNA is TGTGCCAGCAGTAATCTCGGAAGGGCAGTCTCCTACAATGAGCAGTTCTTC.

At least ten counts were recorded for this clonotype. The gene calls are TRBV18 and TRBJ1-3, with unresolved D. The ends were cut back, 6 bases at V and 0 bases at J, with 9 bases in the middle. CDR3 length: 14 amino acids. Germline V gene sequence: CDR1 KGHSH, CDR2 LQKENI. CDR3 region: CASSPADSGNTIYF. CDR3 bases: TGTGCCAGCTCTCCGGCGGACTCTGGAAACACCATATATTTT.

This clonotype was observed many times. The chain combines TRBV12-3 or TRBV12-4 with TRBJ2-1; 11 bases line up with TRBD2. The CDR3 has 19 residues. Trimming at V came to 6 bases and at J to 4 bases, leaving 17 bases not matched to a gene. The CDR3 protein is CASSLGASGGWGLYNEQFF. CDR3 in DNA: TGTGCCAGCAGCCTGGGGGCTAGCGGGGGGTGGGGGCTTTACAATGAGCAGTTCTTC.

This clonotype was detected many times. V is TRBV20-1 and J is TRBJ2-1, with 11 bases aligning to TRBD2. The ends lost 0 bases at V and 6 bases at J; junction bases unmatched: 7. Germline V gives CDR1 DFQATT, CDR2 SNEGSKA (reference sequence). This CDR3 spans 16 amino acids. The chain's CDR3 is CSARDSTSGISNEQFF. Written as DNA, the CDR3 is TGCAGTGCTAGAGATTCGACTAGCGGGATTTCCAATGAGCAGTTCTTC.

At least ten counts were recorded for this clonotype. The rearrangement joins TRBV11-2 to TRBJ2-3; 8 bases are shared with TRBD2. Germline loops: CDR1 SGHAT, CDR2 FQNNGV. There are 13 residues in the CDR3. V lost 6 bases to trimming and J lost 6 bases; unmatched junction nucleotides: 5. CDR3 DNA: TGTGCCAGCAGTCGGGGGGGCCTGGATACGCAGTATTTT. Its translation: CASSRGGLDTQYF.

This clonotype appeared many times. The chain carries TRBV6-2 or TRBV6-3 and TRBJ2-3; 10 positions agree with TRBD1. This CDR3 is 14 amino acids long. V lost 6 bases, J lost 5 bases, and 5 bases stayed unmatched. Germline V gene lookup returns CDR1 MNHEY and CDR2 SVGEGT. This CDR3 is CASRPGQGKDTQYF. Here the CDR3 DNA reads TGTGCCAGCAGACCGGGACAGGGGAAAGATACGCAGTATTTT.

This chain connects TRBV20-1 to TRBJ2-7; D not certain. Germline CDR1 DFQATT, CDR2 SNEGSKA (reference sequence). This CDR3 is built from 14 residues. Trimming cost V 3 bases and J 6 bases, with 18 bases left between them. CDR3 coding DNA: TGCAGTGCTAGGGGTGGGATCCGTGGCGGCGAGCAGTACTTC. This gives the protein CSARGGIRGGEQYF.

This clonotype was recorded at least ten times. Written as DNA, the CDR3 is TGCGCCAGCAGCTTGCAGTCTAGTTCGGATGAGCAGTTCTTC. Translation gives CASSLQSSSDEQFF. The chain combines TRBV5-1 with TRBJ2-1, with unresolved D. Germline CDR1 is SGHRS and CDR2 is YFSETQ. Trimming removed 1 base at V and 8 bases at J, with 13 bases between. This CDR3 spans 14 amino acids. Drawing the rest from reference TRBV5-1 and TRBJ2-1, the complete variable domain is KAGVTQTPRYLIKTRGQQVTLSCSPISGHRSVSWYQQTPGQGLQFLFEYFSETQRNKGNFPGRFSGRQFSNSRSEMNVSTLELGDSALYLCASSLQSSSDEQFFGPGTRLTVL.

This clonotype has at least ten counts. CDR3 loop: CASSLEGTSGIYKQFF. In DNA, the CDR3 is TGTGCCAGCAGCTTAGAGGGGACTAGCGGGATCTACAAGCAGTTCTTC. J is TRBJ2-1 and V is TRBV7-2; 13 bases map to TRBD2. V lost 1 base and J lost 11; bases outside the gene matches: 8. Germline V gene lookup returns CDR1 SGHTA and CDR2 FQGNSA. The CDR3 sequence is 16 residues long.

The sample holds a few counts of this clonotype. V and J are TRBV20-1 and TRBJ2-3, with 7 bases that match TRBD2. Germline trimming cut 3 bases from V and 6 bases from J; bases unmatched to any gene: 6. Germline lookup yields CDR1 DFQATT and CDR2 SNEGSKA (reference sequence). The length of the CDR3 is 13 residues. CDR3 region: CSASGLVSDTQYF. CDR3 nucleotides: TGCAGTGCTAGCGGACTAGTCTCCGATACGCAGTATTTT.

In its sample, this clonotype was seen many times. The chain links TRBV9 to TRBJ2-5; 11 positions match TRBD1. V trimming: 0 bases; J trimming: 5 bases; junction bases outside the gene matches: 3. Germline CDR1 and CDR2: SGDLS and YYNGEE. The CDR3 loop spans 15 amino acids. This CDR3 is CASSVGGTGGETQYF. The CDR3 region has the DNA TGTGCCAGCAGCGTAGGAGGGACAGGGGGGGAGACCCAGTACTTC. The full variable domain, in which reference TRBV9 and TRBJ2-5 provide the parts outside the CDR3, is DSGVTQTPKHLITATGQRVTLRCSPRSGDLSVYWYQQSLDQGLQFLIQYYNGEERAKGNILERFSAQQFPDLHSELNLSSLELGDSALYFCASSVGGTGGETQYFGPGTRLLVL.

This clonotype was counted many times. The chain uses TRBV28 and TRBJ1-4; D is perhaps TRBD1 (6 bases). Germline CDR1 reads MDHEN; CDR2 reads SYDVKM. The CDR3 is 17 amino acids. The V end was cut by 3 bases, the J end by 7 bases, with 21 bases between. CDR3 region: CASSLNRGGRGFEKLFF. The CDR3 DNA is TGTGCCAGCAGTTTGAATAGGGGTGGCAGGGGTTTTGAAAAACTGTTTTTT. Filled out from reference TRBV28 and TRBJ1-4, the complete variable domain reads DVKVTQSSRYLVKRTGEKVFLECVQDMDHENMFWYRQDPGLGLRLIYFSYDVKMKEKGDIPEGYSVSREKKERFSLILESASTNQTSMYLCASSLNRGGRGFEKLFFGSGTQLSVL.

This clonotype counts as medium-sized (0.01 to 0.1%). This chain connects TRBV20-1 to TRBJ1-2; D unclear. Germline loops: CDR1 DFQATT, CDR2 SNEGSKA (reference sequence). The CDR3 extends over 11 amino acids. Trimming pared 3 bases from V and 4 bases from J, leaving 6 bases between. CDR3 nucleotide sequence: TGCAGTGCTAGTGACGCCTATGGCTACACCTTC. Translated: CSASDAYGYTF.

This clonotype was counted at least ten times. The CDR3 DNA follows: TGTGCCAGCAGTCAAAACACAGATAGCAATCAGCCCCAGCATTTT. Its translation: CASSQNTDSNQPQHF. The genes are TRBV3-1 and TRBJ1-5; no clear D. V lost 6 bases, J lost 0 bases, and 12 bases lay in between. CDR3 size: 15 residues. Per the germline V gene, CDR1 is LGHDT and CDR2 is YNNKEL (reference sequence).

The J gene is TRBJ1-5, the V gene TRBV11-2, with 7 bases fitting TRBD1. V shed 5 bases, J shed 4 bases, and the junction held 8 bases outside the gene matches. Germline loops: CDR1 SGHAT, CDR2 FQNNGV. This CDR3 region has 15 residues. This CDR3 is CASSIVPGQNQPQHF. The CDR3 DNA is TGTGCCAGCAGCATAGTCCCGGGACAGAATCAGCCCCAGCATTTT.

This clonotype came up many times. The J gene is TRBJ1-5, the V gene TRBV7-2; D possibly corresponds to TRBD1 (5 bases). Germline V gene data show CDR1 as SGHTA and CDR2 as FQGNSA. Trimming removed 2 bases from V and 1 base from J, with 6 bases in between. The CDR3 covers 14 residues. The CDR3 DNA follows: TGTGCCAGCAGCTTACGGGGGAGCAATCAGCCCCAGCATTTT. It translates to CASSLRGSNQPQHF.

Many counts were recorded for this clonotype. This chain links TRBV7-6 with TRBJ1-5; D might be TRBD1 (5 bases). Per germline, CDR1 SGHVS and CDR2 FNYEAQ. The CDR3 runs to 16 residues. Trimming removed 1 base at V and 3 bases at J, with 13 bases between. The CDR3 loop reads CASSLGGRALNQPQHF. The CDR3 nucleotides read TGTGCCAGCAGCTTAGGGGGCCGAGCTCTCAATCAGCCCCAGCATTTT.

This clonotype was seen ten or more times. The chain employs TRBV5-1 and TRBJ2-7, with TRBD2 matching over 9 bases. Germline V lookup: CDR1 SGHRS, CDR2 YFSETQ. The V gene end was trimmed by 4 bases and the J gene end by 4 bases; junction bases not matched to a gene: 6. This CDR3 has 14 residues. This chain's CDR3 is CASSGSGGPYEQYF. The CDR3 DNA reads as TGCGCCAGCAGCGGTAGCGGGGGCCCTTACGAGCAGTACTTC.

This clonotype turned up a few times. This sequence joins TRBV19 and TRBJ2-5, with unresolved D. V was clipped by 1 base and J by 4 bases, with 13 bases between them. From germline, CDR1 is LNHDA and CDR2 SQIVND (reference sequence). The CDR3 extends over 15 amino acids. As DNA, the CDR3 is TGTGCCAGTAGTATAGGTAGCCTGCGCGGAGAGACCCAGTACTTC. Translating gives CASSIGSLRGETQYF. The full variable domain, in which reference TRBV19 and TRBJ2-5 provide the parts outside the CDR3, is DGGITQSPKYLFRKEGQNVTLSCEQNLNHDAMYWYRQDPGQGLRLIYYSQIVNDFQKGDIAEGYSVSREKKESFPLTVTSAQKNPTAFYLCASSIGSLRGETQYFGPGTRLLVL.

This clonotype was seen at least ten times. The genes are TRBV7-9 and TRBJ1-2; D not certain. This CDR3 region has 15 residues. V dropped 1 base and J dropped 2 bases, with 11 bases sitting between them. Germline loops: CDR1 SEHNR, CDR2 FQNEAQ (reference sequence). The CDR3 reads CASSLDVPGNYGYTF. CDR3 coding DNA: TGTGCCAGCAGCTTAGATGTCCCGGGCAACTATGGCTACACCTTC.